Following are 15 T cell receptor beta chains from one sample sequenced in a study of cytomegalovirus exposure and HLA in healthy donors. Method: immunoSEQ multiplex PCR; TCRdb's copy keeps in-frame clones and lacks some. The sample shows about 160,000 clones, approximately 90% of them seen only once. Specimen: PBMCs. Every receptor here comes from a man between 18 and 29 years old in good health and CMV-seronegative.

This clone was seen a few times. The chain uses TRBV5-8 and TRBJ1-1, with 12 bases matching TRBD1. Germline CDR1 SGHTS, CDR2 YDEGEE. There are 14 residues in the CDR3. Trimming at V came to 4 bases and at J to 7 bases, leaving 5 bases not matched to a gene. The CDR3 DNA reads TGTGCCAGCAGCCCCGGGACAGGGGGCGATGAAGCTTTCTTT. It specifies CASSPGTGGDEAFF.

The gene calls are TRBV27 and TRBJ2-1, with 7 bases fitting TRBD2. CDR3 length: 14 residues. Germline trimming cut 2 bases from V and 7 bases from J; bases unmatched to any gene: 5. Germline lookup yields CDR1 MNHEY and CDR2 SMNVEV (reference sequence). CDR3 region: CASSLGGRVNEQFF. The CDR3 DNA reads as TGTGCCAGCAGTTTAGGGGGGAGGGTGAATGAGCAGTTCTTC.

The chain employs TRBV18 and TRBJ2-3, with 7 bases fitting TRBD2. The CDR3 contains 15 residues. The germline gives CDR1 KGHSH, CDR2 LQKENI. V was pared by 1 base and J by 10 bases, with 11 bases of the junction left unmatched. This chain's CDR3 is CASSPQVAGRTAQYF. The DNA of the CDR3 is TGTGCCAGCTCACCACAGGTAGCGGGTCGGACGGCGCAGTATTTT.

The chain has TRBV9 and TRBJ2-1; 7 bases are a match to TRBD2. Germline CDR1 reads SGDLS; CDR2 reads YYNGEE. V lost 2 bases to trimming and J lost 7 bases; unmatched junction nucleotides: 3. This CDR3 is 13 amino acids long. The CDR3 DNA reads TGTGCCAGCAGCGTGCGGGGAGGGAATGAGCAGTTCTTC. This codes for CASSVRGGNEQFF.

The rearrangement links TRBV7-9 to TRBJ2-5; 10 bases are a match to TRBD1. The germline V gene has CDR1 SEHNR and CDR2 FQNEAQ (reference sequence). The CDR3 loop spans 15 amino acids. Trimming at V came to 5 bases and at J to 4 bases, leaving 7 bases not matched to a gene. CDR3 loop: CASSRDRGRVETQYF. CDR3 DNA: TGTGCCAGCAGCAGAGACAGGGGGCGCGTAGAGACCCAGTACTTC.

The chain is built from TRBV19 and TRBJ2-2, with D possibly being TRBD2 (6 bases). The CDR3 spans 15 residues. Germline V CDR1 and CDR2: LNHDA, SQIVND (reference sequence). V gave up 3 bases and J gave up 5 bases, with 13 bases separating them. Written as DNA, the CDR3 is TGTGCCAGTAGTATTACCGGGAGCACGACCGGGGAGCTGTTTTTT. This codes for CASSITGSTTGELFF.

The chain has TRBV6-1 and TRBJ2-7, with 10 bases identical to TRBD2. With V trimmed by 6 bases and J by 3 bases, 8 bases remained unmatched. This CDR3 is built from 15 residues. The germline gives CDR1 MNHNS, CDR2 SASEGT. The CDR3 nucleotides are TGTGCCAGCAGGGCAGGACTAGCGGTCTACTACGAGCAGTACGTC. Translated, it gives CASRAGLAVYYEQYV.

The chain has TRBV6-1 and TRBJ2-7; a possible D gene is TRBD2 (6 bases). Germline values: CDR1 MNHNS, CDR2 SASEGT. The CDR3 has 12 residues. Trimming left V 7 bases short and J 1 base short, with 8 bases between. CDR3 coding DNA: TGTGCCAGCAAGGGAGGATCCTACGAGCAGTACTTC. This encodes CASKGGSYEQYF.

V gene TRBV30 combines with J gene TRBJ1-2; D is unclear. V dropped 5 bases and J dropped 2 bases, with 6 bases sitting between them. The CDR3 totals 11 residues. CDR1 and CDR2 (germline): GTSNPN, SVGIG (reference sequence). The CDR3 is CAWEANYGYTF. For the CDR3, the DNA is TGTGCCTGGGAAGCCAACTATGGCTACACCTTC.

This chain connects TRBV4-2 to TRBJ2-1; 9 bases are a match to TRBD1. Germline CDR1 is LGHNA and CDR2 is YNFKEQ. This CDR3 has 16 residues. J lost 6 bases, V lost 4 bases, and 10 bases had no gene match. The CDR3 nucleotides read TGTGCCAGCAGCCCAGACCCGGGACAGGGACCCAATGAGCAGTTCTTC. It specifies CASSPDPGQGPNEQFF.

The rearrangement joins TRBV27 to TRBJ1-2, with TRBD1 identical over 7 bases. The V gene's germline CDR1 is MNHEY and CDR2 SMNVEV (reference sequence). The V gene end was trimmed by 6 bases and the J gene end by 1 base; junction bases not matched to a gene: 14. The CDR3 loop spans 17 amino acids. The CDR3 is CASSLRRTGTVNYGYTF. CDR3 DNA: TGTGCCAGCAGCCTACGGCGAACCGGGACAGTTAACTATGGCTACACCTTC.

This chain connects TRBV5-1 to TRBJ1-2, with D possibly being TRBD1 (5 bases). Germline V gives CDR1 SGHRS, CDR2 YFSETQ. Trimming took off 3 bases at V and 4 bases at J, with 10 bases between the two ends. The CDR3 extends over 13 amino acids. The CDR3 loop is CASSSGVSYGYTF. The DNA for the CDR3 is TGCGCCAGCAGCTCGGGGGTTAGCTATGGCTACACCTTC. Filled out from reference TRBV5-1 and TRBJ1-2, the complete variable domain reads KAGVTQTPRYLIKTRGQQVTLSCSPISGHRSVSWYQQTPGQGLQFLFEYFSETQRNKGNFPGRFSGRQFSNSRSEMNVSTLELGDSALYLCASSSGVSYGYTFGSGTRLTVV.

The chain carries TRBV5-1 and TRBJ2-5, with D perhaps TRBD1 (6 bases). Per germline, CDR1 SGHRS and CDR2 YFSETQ. Trimming cost V 7 bases and J 1 base, with 11 bases left between them. CDR3 size: 13 residues. The CDR3: CASRQGSQETQYF. The CDR3 nucleotides are TGCGCCAGCCGCCAGGGGTCCCAAGAGACCCAGTACTTC.

This chain connects TRBV19 to TRBJ2-1; D uncertain. This CDR3 is 16 amino acids long. Trimming took off 11 bases at V and 0 bases at J, with 20 bases between the two ends. Germline V gives CDR1 LNHDA, CDR2 SQIVND (reference sequence). CDR3 amino acids: CAAKRQAPSSYNEQFF. In DNA form, the CDR3 reads TGTGCCGCAAAAAGGCAGGCCCCGAGCTCCTACAATGAGCAGTTCTTC.

The chain combines TRBV6-5 with TRBJ1-1; a weak D match, TRBD1 (5 bases). V was trimmed by 5 bases and J by 5 bases, leaving 12 bases between them. This CDR3 spans 13 amino acids. Germline V gene sequence: CDR1 MNHEY, CDR2 SVGAGI. Here the CDR3 DNA reads TGTGCCAGCAGTGGATCAGGGTTAACTGAAGCTTTCTTT. Amino acid sequence: CASSGSGLTEAFF.